One sample yielded the 24 T cell receptor beta chains listed below, sequenced in a study of blood T cell repertoires in COVID-19. Produced via immunoSEQ multiplex PCR; TCRdb's table is partial and in-frame only. Among 230,000 or so clones listed, approximately 79% were seen once. Sequenced material: peripheral blood. Every receptor here comes from a human donor in a cohort sampled during active COVID-19.

The chain uses TRBV21-1 and TRBJ2-3; no DNA check was done on the table's D call, TRBD2. TRBV21-1 is a pseudogene locus. The CDR3 covers 15 residues. Written as DNA, the CDR3 is TGTGCCAACGTGACTAGCGGGGTTAGCACAGATACGCAGTATTTT. Translation gives CANVTSGVSTDTQYF.

This clone was counted a few times. The CDR3 region has the DNA TGTGCCGGCCTAGGGAGGGGGTCCTACAATGAGCAGTTCTTC. It is translated as CAGLGRGSYNEQFF. This chain uses TRBV28 with TRBJ2-1, with D tentatively TRBD2 (7 bases). The V gene's germline CDR1 is MDHEN and CDR2 SYDVKM. This CDR3 is built from 14 residues. Trimming shortened V by 11 bases and J by 1 base, and 15 bases separated the two germline ends.

The chain joins TRBV6-5 to TRBJ2-7; 9 bases are a match to TRBD2. The CDR3 is made up of 16 amino acids. V gave up 4 bases and J gave up 5 bases; unmatched junction bases: 12. CDR1 and CDR2 from the germline V gene are MNHEY and SVGAGI. The chain's CDR3 is CASSLGGAGGRDEQYF. The CDR3 DNA is TGTGCCAGCAGTTTGGGGGGAGCGGGAGGCCGCGACGAGCAGTACTTC.

The rearrangement links TRBV19 to TRBJ1-5; 9 bases align to TRBD1. Germline-derived CDR1 and CDR2 are LNHDA and SQIVND (reference sequence). The CDR3 spans 16 residues. V shed 6 bases and J 3 bases; nucleotides not matched to a gene: 9. The CDR3: CASRYSGTGTNQPQHF. The DNA of the CDR3 is TGTGCCAGTAGATACTCCGGGACAGGGACCAATCAGCCCCAGCATTTT.

The chain uses TRBV19 and TRBJ1-4; unclear D gene. Germline V lookup: CDR1 LNHDA, CDR2 SQIVND (reference sequence). The CDR3 totals 12 residues. V lost 5 bases, J lost 6 bases, and 7 bases lay in between. CDR3 bases: TGTGCCAGTAGTCCTACTTATGAAAAACTGTTTTTT. Protein sequence: CASSPTYEKLFF.

This chain joins TRBV9 and TRBJ2-7; TRBD2 agrees at 8 bases. Germline assignment: CDR1 SGDLS and CDR2 YYNGEE. The V and J ends lost 0 bases and 5 bases, in that order; junction bases with no gene match: 4. The CDR3 runs to 14 residues. The CDR3 here is CASSVAGGSHEQYF. The DNA for the CDR3 is TGTGCCAGCAGCGTAGCGGGAGGGTCGCACGAGCAGTACTTC.

This chain joins TRBV6-5 and TRBJ2-1, with no clear D. V lost 6 bases and J 9 bases, leaving 12 bases between the germline ends. The CDR3 sequence is 12 residues long. Looked up from germline, CDR1 is MNHEY and CDR2 is SVGAGI. The CDR3 protein is CASRVSGSEQFF. The DNA for the CDR3 is TGTGCCAGCAGAGTTTCGGGTAGTGAGCAGTTCTTC.

The J gene is TRBJ2-5, the V gene TRBV5-1; weak D call: TRBD2 (5 bases). The germline V and J ends were trimmed by 8 bases and 0 bases, with 8 bases remaining between them. The CDR3 consists of 12 residues. In germline, CDR1 is SGHRS, CDR2 YFSETQ. The CDR3 DNA reads TGCGCCAGTACGGGGAACCAAGAGACCCAGTACTTC. Amino acid sequence: CASTGNQETQYF.

The chain is built from TRBV27 and TRBJ1-5; D is unclear. This CDR3 contains 16 residues. Germline assignment: CDR1 MNHEY and CDR2 SMNVEV (reference sequence). V lost 0 bases to trimming and J lost 1 base, with 10 bases between them. In DNA, the CDR3 is TGTGCCAGCAGTTTATCTGCGGGAGTCAGCAATCAGCCCCAGCATTTT. It yields the protein CASSLSAGVSNQPQHF.

The chain uses TRBV28 and TRBJ2-2, with 7 bases identical to TRBD1. V was pared by 7 bases and J by 3 bases, with 5 bases of the junction left unmatched. Germline CDR1 MDHEN, CDR2 SYDVKM. This CDR3 comprises 14 residues. The CDR3 coding sequence is TGTGCCAGCACGTTCGGGACAGACACCGGGGAGCTGTTTTTT. Amino acids: CASTFGTDTGELFF.

This clone was detected a few times. The V gene is TRBV30, the J gene TRBJ2-7; TRBD2 aligns across 13 bases. The CDR3 covers 15 residues. V was pared by 1 base and J by 1 base, with 1 base of the junction left unmatched. CDR1 and CDR2 from the germline V gene are GTSNPN and SVGIG (reference sequence). The CDR3 DNA reads TGTGCCTGGAGTGAGGGACTAGCGGGATCCTACGAGCAGTACTTC. Its protein is CAWSEGLAGSYEQYF.

This chain connects TRBV24-1 to TRBJ2-1, with 11 bases that match TRBD2. The CDR3 sequence is 17 residues long. Germline V gives CDR1 KGHDR, CDR2 SFDVKD. J was trimmed by 1 base and V by 5 bases; bases with no gene match: 6. In DNA, the CDR3 is TGTGCCACCAGTGGGATAGCGGGAGGGCCGTCCTACAATGAGCAGTTCTTC. The encoded protein is CATSGIAGGPSYNEQFF.

J is TRBJ1-1 and V is TRBV28, with D possibly matching TRBD1 (6 bases). This CDR3 has 14 amino acids. From germline, CDR1 is MDHEN and CDR2 SYDVKM. With 4 bases removed from V and 7 bases from J, the gap between germline ends came to 16 bases. DNA of the CDR3: TGTGCCAGCAGTTACACAGGGATTGGGGGTGAAGCTTTCTTT. This translates into CASSYTGIGGEAFF. The whole variable domain, remainder taken from reference TRBV28 and TRBJ1-1, is DVKVTQSSRYLVKRTGEKVFLECVQDMDHENMFWYRQDPGLGLRLIYFSYDVKMKEKGDIPEGYSVSREKKERFSLILESASTNQTSMYLCASSYTGIGGEAFFGQGTRLTVV.

The sample holds a few counts of this clone. This CDR3 is CASSERGSRNTEAFF. The CDR3 nucleotides read TGTGCCAGCAGTGAACGCGGAAGCCGAAACACTGAAGCTTTCTTT. The genes are TRBV6-1 and TRBJ1-1; D is unclear. CDR1 is MNHNS and CDR2 is SASEGT in the germline V gene. This CDR3 comprises 15 residues. The germline V and J ends were trimmed by 2 bases and 2 bases, with 12 bases remaining between them.

Only one count was recorded for this clone. The CDR3 is CASSYLGTGGTGELFF. Here the CDR3 DNA reads TGTGCCAGCAGTTACCTAGGGACAGGGGGCACCGGGGAGCTGTTTTTT. The rearrangement uses TRBV6-6 and TRBJ2-2, with 11 bases fitting TRBD1. The J segment lost 4 bases and the V segment lost 2 bases, leaving 3 bases of the junction unmatched. This CDR3 contains 16 residues. Germline CDR1 reads MNHNY; CDR2 reads SVGAGI (reference sequence).

This chain uses TRBV7-2 with TRBJ2-2; 7 bases agree with TRBD1. V was clipped by 5 bases and J by 0 bases; unmatched bases: 6. The CDR3 extends over 16 amino acids. Germline loops: CDR1 SGHTA, CDR2 FQGNSA. The CDR3 DNA reads TGTGCCAGCAGCAGAGAGGGGGCCGCGAACACCGGGGAGCTGTTTTTT. Translating gives CASSREGAANTGELFF.

V usage is TRBV28 and J usage is TRBJ1-2; D perhaps matches TRBD1 (5 bases). The CDR3 length is 13 residues. Per the germline V gene, CDR1 is MDHEN and CDR2 is SYDVKM. V was trimmed by 3 bases and J by 4 bases, leaving 9 bases between them. The CDR3 sequence is CASSFGGGYGYTF. The CDR3 coding sequence is TGTGCCAGCAGTTTTGGCGGGGGCTATGGCTACACCTTC.

The chain has TRBV13 and TRBJ2-1, with 11 bases lining up with TRBD2. Germline CDR1 reads PRHDT; CDR2 reads FYEKMQ (reference sequence). The J segment lost 5 bases and the V segment lost 1 base, leaving 1 base of the junction unmatched. This CDR3 is 15 amino acids long. The CDR3, as DNA: TGTGCCAGCAGCTTAGTGGGACTAGCGGACAATGAGCAGTTCTTC. Protein product: CASSLVGLADNEQFF.

This clone has more than one count but fewer than ten. This chain joins TRBV5-4 and TRBJ1-3; D is uncertain. Germline V gives CDR1 SGHNT, CDR2 YYREEE (reference sequence). This CDR3 comprises 16 residues. Deletions cut 0 bases from V and 8 bases from J, with 18 bases between. CDR3: CASSLDARPPVDTIYF. CDR3 nucleotide sequence: TGTGCCAGCAGCTTGGACGCGCGCCCCCCGGTGGACACCATATATTTT. The full variable domain, in which reference TRBV5-4 and TRBJ1-3 provide the parts outside the CDR3, is ETGVTQSPTHLIKTRGQQVTLRCSSQSGHNTVSWYQQALGQGPQFIFQYYREEENGRGNFPPRFSGLQFPNYSSELNVNALELDDSALYLCASSLDARPPVDTIYFGEGSWLTVV.

J is TRBJ2-7 and V is TRBV20-1; weak D call: TRBD2 (6 bases). The length of the CDR3 is 14 residues. The germline gives CDR1 DFQATT, CDR2 SNEGSKA (reference sequence). The V end lost 3 bases, the J end lost 4 bases, and 16 bases lay between the germline ends. CDR3 amino acids: CSASSPREWYEQYF. Written as DNA, the CDR3 is TGCAGTGCTAGTAGCCCCCGGGAGTGGTACGAGCAGTACTTC.

The CDR3 loop is CASSQNRDKAGELFF. The CDR3 DNA sequence: TGTGCCAGCAGTCAGAACCGGGACAAAGCTGGGGAGCTGTTTTTT. V gene TRBV6-2 or TRBV6-3 combines with J gene TRBJ2-2, with D tentatively TRBD1 (6 bases). The CDR3 loop spans 15 amino acids. Germline V CDR1 and CDR2: MNHEY, SVGEGT. Between the trimmed V and J ends, which lost 5 bases and 8 bases, there was a span of 18 bases.

CDR3 protein: CASSFRNQVPLVYEQYF. Written as DNA, the CDR3 is TGTGCCAGCAGCTTTAGGAACCAGGTTCCCCTTGTCTACGAGCAGTACTTC. The chain is built from TRBV7-2 and TRBJ2-7; D ambiguous. V was pared by 3 bases and J by 3 bases, with 21 bases between. From germline, CDR1 is SGHTA and CDR2 FQGNSA. The CDR3 extends over 17 amino acids.

The J gene is TRBJ1-2, the V gene TRBV4-2, with D tentatively TRBD1 (6 bases). CDR3 size: 14 residues. Trimming removed 4 bases from V and 2 bases from J, with 11 bases in between. Germline V gives CDR1 LGHNA, CDR2 YNFKEQ. The CDR3 sequence is CASSRTQGNYGYTF. The CDR3 coding sequence is TGTGCCAGCAGCCGAACACAGGGAAACTATGGCTACACCTTC.

The genes are TRBV19 and TRBJ2-6; D remains unclear. Germline lookup yields CDR1 LNHDA and CDR2 SQIVND (reference sequence). V shed 1 base and J shed 4 bases, with 5 bases lying between them. The CDR3 totals 14 residues. The CDR3 DNA reads as TGTGCCAGTAGTATAGTCGGGGGGGCCAACGTCCTGACTTTC. Translation: CASSIVGGANVLTF.